The T cell receptor (beta chain) described here comes from a study of Graves' ophthalmopathy and Graves' hyperthyroidism. The authors amplified TCR beta CDR3 regions from RNA transcripts. The first round was an RT-PCR with HTBI primers, and the second round was a multiplex PCR. MiXCR, applied by TCRdb to the multiplex PCR reads, yields one record per CDR3 protein. The sample records 500,000 to 700,000 distinct CDR3 sequences, around a fifth being singletons. The diagnosis was founded upon clinical symptoms, serum thyroxine, TRAb, thyroid ultrasound and orbital computed tomography. This clonotype was counted many times. Its antigen is not known. Study results and limitations: Ophthalmopathy progression cases were predicted by the model with 55% to 71% sensitivity and almost 75% specificity.

The sequence was obtained from a woman aged 18-35 years with stable Graves' hyperthyroidism. Some clones in this sample may be carry-over from other donors' samples. Specimen: peripheral blood.

The CDR3: CSAREGSTGELFF. CDR3 DNA sequence: TGCAGTGCTAGAGAGGGCAGCACCGGGGAGCTGTTTTTT. The gene calls are TRBV20-1 and TRBJ2-2; D not certain. Germline V gene sequence: CDR1 DFQATT, CDR2 SNEGSKA (reference sequence). The CDR3 runs to 13 residues. Trimming took off 0 bases at V and 4 bases at J, with 6 bases between the two ends.